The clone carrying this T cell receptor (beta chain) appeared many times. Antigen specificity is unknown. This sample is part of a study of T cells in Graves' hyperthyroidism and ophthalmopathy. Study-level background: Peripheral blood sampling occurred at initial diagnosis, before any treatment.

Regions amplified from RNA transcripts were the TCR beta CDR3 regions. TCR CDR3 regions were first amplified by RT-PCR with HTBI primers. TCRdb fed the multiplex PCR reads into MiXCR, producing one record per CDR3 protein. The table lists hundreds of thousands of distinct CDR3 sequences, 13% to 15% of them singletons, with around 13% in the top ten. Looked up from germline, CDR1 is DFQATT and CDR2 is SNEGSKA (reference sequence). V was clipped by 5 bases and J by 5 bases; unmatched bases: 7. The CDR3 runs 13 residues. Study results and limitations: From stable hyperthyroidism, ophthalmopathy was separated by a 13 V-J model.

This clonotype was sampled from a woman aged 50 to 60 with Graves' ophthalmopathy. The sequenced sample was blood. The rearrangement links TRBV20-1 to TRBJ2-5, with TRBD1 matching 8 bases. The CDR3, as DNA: TGCAGTGCTCCAACAGGGGGTCGGGAGACCCAGTACTTC. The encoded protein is CSAPTGGRETQYF.